This T cell receptor (beta chain) is drawn from a study of T cell repertoires in cytomegalovirus infection. Background on the study: From public TCR beta signatures came an indication of both CMV infection and matching HLA type.

This clonotype was seen at least ten times. The antigen is undetermined. Findings and limits, study-wide: Ex vivo responses were dominated by HLA-C-restricted CMV-specific TCR beta clonotypes. People with CMV and the relevant HLA were identified by cumulative public TCR beta family frequency.

TCRdb redid the calling of the reads with MiXCR, one entry per CDR3 protein. The sample holds approximately 150,000 distinct CDR3 sequences, under 8.5% seen once. Sequencing was carried out using PBMCs. The source of this sequence is a human donor in good health (CMV status not recorded). Some clones in this sample may be carry-over from other donors' samples.

CDR3 DNA: TGTGCCAGCAGCCGGGAAGCGGGGGGCCTAGGAACAGATACGCAGTATTTT. Its translation: CASSREAGGLGTDTQYF. This chain links TRBV7-2 with TRBJ2-3; 9 bases align to TRBD2. Trimming cost V 5 bases and J 3 bases; bases outside gene matches: 12. Germline CDR1 is SGHTA and CDR2 is FQGNSA. The CDR3 covers 17 residues.